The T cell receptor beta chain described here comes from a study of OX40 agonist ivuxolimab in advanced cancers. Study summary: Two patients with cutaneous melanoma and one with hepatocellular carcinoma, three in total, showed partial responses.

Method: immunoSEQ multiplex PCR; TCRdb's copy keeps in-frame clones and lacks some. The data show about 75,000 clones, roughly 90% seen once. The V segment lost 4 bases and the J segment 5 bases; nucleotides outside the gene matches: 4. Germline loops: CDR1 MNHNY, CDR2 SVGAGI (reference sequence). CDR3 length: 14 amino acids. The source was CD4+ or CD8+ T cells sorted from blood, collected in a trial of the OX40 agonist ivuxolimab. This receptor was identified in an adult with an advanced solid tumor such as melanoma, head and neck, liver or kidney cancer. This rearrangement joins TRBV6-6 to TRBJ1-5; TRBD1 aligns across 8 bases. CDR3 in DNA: TGTGCCAGCAGTTCCGGACAGGGAGATCAGCCCCAGCATTTT. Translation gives CASSSGQGDQPQHF.